These 3 T cell receptor beta chains were all obtained from the same sample, sequenced in a study of blood T cell repertoires in COVID-19. Measured with immunoSEQ multiplex PCR; TCRdb has only the in-frame clones, and not every one. The sample has about 160,000 clones, roughly 80% seen once. Material for sequencing was peripheral blood. Receptor source: a man aged 65 to 85 with acute or convalescent COVID-19.

The rearrangement uses TRBV28 and TRBJ2-1; D unclear. This CDR3 comprises 17 residues. Per germline, CDR1 MDHEN and CDR2 SYDVKM. V was clipped by 4 bases and J by 7 bases, with 23 bases between them. The CDR3 DNA follows: TGTGCCAGCAGTTCGTCTGCGGCAGCAGAAGGTAGGAATGAGCAGTTCTTC. Protein sequence: CASSSSAAAEGRNEQFF.

This clone occurred a few times. The chain joins TRBV28 to TRBJ2-1; D possibly corresponds to TRBD2 (6 bases). The V end was cut by 6 bases, the J end by 0 bases, with 15 bases between. Germline V gives CDR1 MDHEN, CDR2 SYDVKM. This CDR3 spans 16 amino acids. The DNA for the CDR3 is TGTGCCAGCAGCCACGAGGCCGGGAGCTCCTACAATGAGCAGTTCTTC. It codes for CASSHEAGSSYNEQFF. Using reference TRBV28 and TRBJ2-1 for the parts outside the CDR3, the full variable domain is DVKVTQSSRYLVKRTGEKVFLECVQDMDHENMFWYRQDPGLGLRLIYFSYDVKMKEKGDIPEGYSVSREKKERFSLILESASTNQTSMYLCASSHEAGSSYNEQFFGPGTRLTVL.

This clone has only a few counts. CDR3 bases: TGTGCCAGTAGCTCCCAGACAGGGGTGGGGATTAACTATGGCTACACCTTC. Translation: CASSSQTGVGINYGYTF. V and J are TRBV19 and TRBJ1-2, with TRBD1 matching over 8 bases. Germline V lookup: CDR1 LNHDA, CDR2 SQIVND (reference sequence). V gave up 6 bases and J gave up 1 base; unmatched junction bases: 13. CDR3 length equals 17 residues.